These 9 T cell receptor beta chains came from one sample sequenced in a study of Graves' ophthalmopathy and Graves' hyperthyroidism. Amplifying from RNA transcripts, the study obtained TCR beta CDR3 regions. RT-PCR was first run with HTBI primers, then multiplex PCR in a second round. TCRdb passed the multiplex PCR reads through MiXCR, listing each CDR3 protein once. Of a few hundred thousand distinct CDR3 sequences listed, about a sixth are singletons. The sample was peripheral blood. Receptors originate from an adult woman with stable Graves' hyperthyroidism.

The rearrangement joins TRBV4-1 to TRBJ2-6; 7 bases agree with TRBD1. The germline gives CDR1 MGHRA, CDR2 YSYEKL. The CDR3 runs to 17 residues. V lost 1 base and J lost 1; bases outside the gene matches: 4. For the CDR3, the DNA is TGCGCCAGCAGCCAAGGGACAGGACTGTCTGGGGCCAACGTCCTGACTTTC. Its translation is CASSQGTGLSGANVLTF.

The CDR3 sequence: CATSSHTETQYF. For the CDR3, the DNA is TGTGCCACCAGCAGCCATACGGAGACCCAGTACTTC. The chain recombines TRBV15 with TRBJ2-5; no clear D gene. Deletions cut 3 bases from V and 5 bases from J, with 7 bases between. The CDR3 sequence is 12 residues long. Germline V CDR1 and CDR2: LNHNV, YYDKDF (reference sequence). The variable domain in full, with the rest retrieved from reference TRBV15 and TRBJ2-5, is DAMVIQNPRYQVTQFGKPVTLSCSQTLNHNVMYWYQQKSSQAPKLLFHYYDKDFNNEADTPDNFQSRRPNTSFCFLDIRSPGLGDTAMYLCATSSHTETQYFGPGTRLLVL.

This clonotype has at least ten counts. The chain links TRBV12-3 or TRBV12-4 to TRBJ1-1; 9 bases match TRBD1. The V and J ends lost 6 bases and 0 bases, in that order; junction bases with no gene match: 8. The CDR3 runs to 16 residues. This chain's CDR3 is CASRGGTGIMNTEAFF. The CDR3 DNA reads as TGTGCCAGCAGGGGCGGGACAGGGATCATGAACACTGAAGCTTTCTTT.

The CDR3 nucleotides are TGCGCCAGCAGCCAGACCGGGACAGGGGATGGCTACACCTTC. Its translation: CASSQTGTGDGYTF. The chain combines TRBV4-1 with TRBJ1-2; 10 positions match TRBD1. V lost 3 bases to trimming and J lost 6 bases; unmatched junction nucleotides: 4. The CDR3 length is 14 residues. The germline CDR1 and CDR2 sequences are MGHRA and YSYEKL.

Ten or more counts support this clonotype. The chain recombines TRBV4-1 with TRBJ2-7; 9 bases are shared with TRBD2. CDR3 length equals 15 residues. With V trimmed by 1 base and J by 5 bases, 6 bases remained unmatched. Germline CDR1 MGHRA, CDR2 YSYEKL. Written as DNA, the CDR3 is TGCGCCAGCAGCCAAGTGTATAGCGGGAGAAACGAGCAGTACTTC. This gives the protein CASSQVYSGRNEQYF.

This clonotype was observed many times. This rearrangement joins TRBV24-1 to TRBJ1-1; 8 nucleotides agree with TRBD1. The CDR3 contains 18 residues. CDR1 and CDR2 from the germline V gene are KGHDR and SFDVKD. V lost 4 bases and J lost 3; bases outside the gene matches: 15. CDR3 in amino acids: CATSDSRQGKSADTEAFF. As DNA, the CDR3 is TGTGCCACCAGTGACTCAAGACAGGGGAAGTCCGCAGACACTGAAGCTTTCTTT.

This clonotype came up a few times. A single base separates this from a much larger clone, so it may be a read error. CDR3 nucleotides: TGTGCCAGCGGTGGGTCACGCTCCTACGAGCAGTACTTC. It specifies CASGGSRSYEQYF. The chain links TRBV6-1 to TRBJ2-7, with D unresolved. The germline V gene encodes CDR1 MNHNS and CDR2 SASEGT. This CDR3 contains 13 residues. Trimming cost V 8 bases and J 0 bases, with 11 bases left between them.

CDR3 protein: CASSRTSGGISYEQYF. Here the CDR3 DNA reads TGCGCCAGCAGCCGGACTAGCGGGGGAATCTCCTACGAGCAGTACTTC. The rearrangement joins TRBV5-1 to TRBJ2-7, with 13 bases lining up with TRBD2. This CDR3 has 16 amino acids. Looked up from germline, CDR1 is SGHRS and CDR2 is YFSETQ. The V gene end was trimmed by 4 bases and the J gene end by 0 bases; junction bases not matched to a gene: 4.

Concerning this clonotype: Since a much larger clone is just one base distant, this may be a read error. This CDR3 is missing its conserved last phenylalanine or tryptophan, likely due to a read error. CDR3 bases: TGTGCCAGCAGCAATACAGGGAACACTGAAGCTTTCGTT. Amino acids: CASSNTGNTEAFV. This chain connects TRBV7-3 to TRBJ1-1; a possible D gene is TRBD1 (5 bases). Trimming took 5 bases from V and 1 from J, leaving 8 bases between them. The CDR3 has 13 amino acids. Per the germline V gene, CDR1 is SGHTA and CDR2 is FQGTGA.